The rows below give T cell receptor beta chains drawn from one sample of a study of cytomegalovirus exposure and HLA in healthy donors. This table comes from immunoSEQ multiplex PCR, and its TCRdb copy is limited to in-frame clones, with some not included. The table shows 150,000 or so clones, with roughly nine tenths occurring only once. What was sequenced was PBMCs. The receptors shown here come from a young woman in good health and CMV-seropositive. The CDR3 runs from the conserved cysteine through the conserved F or W. Fields, in order: V gene, D gene, J gene, CDR3 protein. A D gene is named only where the DNA matches it firmly.

>TRBV30|-|TRBJ1-2
CAWRAYTRANYGYTF
>TRBV5-4|-|TRBJ1-1
CASSFGGFGTEAFF
>TRBV11-3|-|TRBJ2-1
CASSPGVGGQQFF
>TRBV6-5|TRBD1|TRBJ1-2
CASRPYRGGYTF
>TRBV7-2|TRBD2|TRBJ2-3
CASSPLAGGGDTQYF
>TRBV2|TRBD1|TRBJ2-7
CASSPGTGASYEQYF
>TRBV7-6|TRBD1|TRBJ1-5
CASSLGTGHQPQHF
>TRBV11-1|-|TRBJ2-1
CASSPQRKRSYNEQFF
>TRBV30|-|TRBJ1-1
CALGGDGGNTEAFF
>TRBV23-1|TRBD1|TRBJ2-7
CASRPNRDRSSYEQYF
>TRBV5-1|TRBD1|TRBJ2-7
CASSSLGQGASYEQYF
>TRBV7-6|TRBD1|TRBJ2-1
CASSLAPDRGNEQFF
>TRBV15|-|TRBJ2-7
CATSRDRQFTEQYF
>TRBV2|-|TRBJ2-6
CASTPRSGANVLTF
>TRBV29-1|-|TRBJ2-1
CSVRVNEQFF
>TRBV10-3|-|TRBJ1-1
CAISDLLNTEAFF
>TRBV11-2|TRBD2|TRBJ2-1
CASSLEGLAGGEQFF
>TRBV5-4|-|TRBJ2-1
CASSLGGILTNEQFF
>TRBV5-1|-|TRBJ1-1
CASSSGRGVTEAFF
>TRBV9|-|TRBJ1-1
CASSLLGGNTEAFF
>TRBV28|TRBD2|TRBJ2-5
CASSFGVAGGEETQYF
>TRBV6-5|-|TRBJ2-2
CASSRQNTGELFF
>TRBV20-1|-|TRBJ2-7
CSARRDYEQYF
>TRBV7-2|TRBD2|TRBJ2-2
CASSLVAGLGNTGELFF
>TRBV6-9|-|TRBJ1-2
CASSYSAGVHGYTF
>TRBV10-1|TRBD2|TRBJ2-5
CASSEVLAGGSETQYF
>TRBV4-2|TRBD1|TRBJ1-3
CASSQYTSGTAGNTIYF
>TRBV29-1|-|TRBJ2-3
CSVERGTDTQYF
>TRBV27|TRBD1|TRBJ1-1
CASSLSFRDRGTTEAFF
>TRBV7-3|-|TRBJ2-7
CASSSPLSGPTYEQYF
>TRBV29-1|-|TRBJ2-3
CSVDYRAGDTQYF
>TRBV2|-|TRBJ2-1
CASSGRSPGEQFF
>TRBV5-6|TRBD1|TRBJ1-5
CASSRAGQAFNQPQHF
>TRBV10-3|TRBD1|TRBJ2-7
CAITGDRVALPFYEQYF
>TRBV7-3|-|TRBJ2-2
CASSFQGSNTGELFF
>TRBV18|TRBD1|TRBJ2-1
CASSPRSQGQYNEQFF
>TRBV7-2|-|TRBJ1-1
CASSLVPGTEAFF
>TRBV7-8|TRBD1|TRBJ2-1
CASSSRGLGTVNEQFF
>TRBV7-9|-|TRBJ2-2
CAPGLVAGELFF
>TRBV6-6|TRBD1|TRBJ2-5
CASSPGQGVGQETQYF
>TRBV5-1|TRBD1|TRBJ2-7
CASSPGTGSVDEQYF
>TRBV27|TRBD2|TRBJ2-3
CASNLLAGVGTDTQYF
>TRBV4-3|TRBD1|TRBJ2-7
CASSQDFRGPYEQYF
>TRBV30|-|TRBJ2-7
CALTGSAYEQYF
>TRBV6-1|TRBD1|TRBJ2-7
CASSQGQLSSYEQYF